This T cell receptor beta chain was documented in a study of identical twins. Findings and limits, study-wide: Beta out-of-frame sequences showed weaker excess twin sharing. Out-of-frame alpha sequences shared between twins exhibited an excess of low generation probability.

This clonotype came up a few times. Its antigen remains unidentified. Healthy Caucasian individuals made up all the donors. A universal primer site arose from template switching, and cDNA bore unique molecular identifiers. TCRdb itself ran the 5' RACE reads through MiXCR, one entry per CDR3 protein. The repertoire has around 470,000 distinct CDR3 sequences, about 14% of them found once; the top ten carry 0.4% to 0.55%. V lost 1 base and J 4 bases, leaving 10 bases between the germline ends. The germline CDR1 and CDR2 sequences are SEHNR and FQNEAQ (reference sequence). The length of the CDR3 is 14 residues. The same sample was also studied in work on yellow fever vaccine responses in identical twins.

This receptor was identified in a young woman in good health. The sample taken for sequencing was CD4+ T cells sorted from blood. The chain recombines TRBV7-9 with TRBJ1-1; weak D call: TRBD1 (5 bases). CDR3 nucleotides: TGTGCCAGCAGCTTAGTAGCAGGGCCCACTGAAGCTTTCTTT. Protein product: CASSLVAGPTEAFF. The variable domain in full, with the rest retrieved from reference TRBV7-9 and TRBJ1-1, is DTGVSQNPRHKITKRGQNVTFRCDPISEHNRLYWYRQTLGQGPEFLTYFQNEAQLEKSRLLSDRFSAERPKGSFSTLEIQRTEQGDSAMYLCASSLVAGPTEAFFGQGTRLTVV.